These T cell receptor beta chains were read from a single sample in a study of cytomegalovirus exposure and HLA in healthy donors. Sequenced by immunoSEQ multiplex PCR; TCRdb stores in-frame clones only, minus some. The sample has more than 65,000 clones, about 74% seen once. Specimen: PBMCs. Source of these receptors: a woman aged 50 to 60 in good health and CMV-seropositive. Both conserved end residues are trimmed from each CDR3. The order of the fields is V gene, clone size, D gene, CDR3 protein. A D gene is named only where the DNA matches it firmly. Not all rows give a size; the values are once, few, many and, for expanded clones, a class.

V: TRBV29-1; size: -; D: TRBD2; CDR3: SVLSGGETQY
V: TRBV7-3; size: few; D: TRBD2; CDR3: ASSSLAGGEETQY
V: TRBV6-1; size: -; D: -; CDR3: ASSVTSDQPQH
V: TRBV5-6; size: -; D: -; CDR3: ASQLSGTGVDEQY
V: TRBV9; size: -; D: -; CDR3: ASSTGLSSYNEQF
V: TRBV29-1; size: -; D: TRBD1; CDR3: SVSGTGGSEQY
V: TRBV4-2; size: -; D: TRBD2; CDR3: ASSRQTSGSRGVAKNIQY
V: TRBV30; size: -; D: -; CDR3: AWSVDINYGYT
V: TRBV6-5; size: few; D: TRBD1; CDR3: ASTRDSQETQY
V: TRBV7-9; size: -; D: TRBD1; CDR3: ASSLAAGQQFYGYT
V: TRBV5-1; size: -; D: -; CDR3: ASSLVRLKSNQPQH
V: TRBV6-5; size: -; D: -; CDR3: ASRQGLNTEAF
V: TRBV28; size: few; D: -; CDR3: ASKSTGLGNTEAF
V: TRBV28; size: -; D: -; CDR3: ASRLFRDNNYEQY
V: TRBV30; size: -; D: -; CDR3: AWSVQKGEAF
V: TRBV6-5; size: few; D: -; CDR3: ASSGPGPQH
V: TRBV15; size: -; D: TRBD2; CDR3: ATRLSAGAYEQY
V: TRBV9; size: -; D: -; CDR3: ASSVGIGEETQY
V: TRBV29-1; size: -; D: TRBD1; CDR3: SVQGISTGELF
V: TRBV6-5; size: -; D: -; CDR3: ASSTRTDTQY
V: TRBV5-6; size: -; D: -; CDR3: ASSYRTDSNQPQH
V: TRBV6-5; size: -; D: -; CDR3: ASSTGSTYEQY
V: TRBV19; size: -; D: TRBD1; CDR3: ASSIDLLAGGEAF
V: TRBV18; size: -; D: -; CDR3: ASSPLRVAGNTEAF
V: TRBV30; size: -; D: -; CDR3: AVGGGLRGGNTIY
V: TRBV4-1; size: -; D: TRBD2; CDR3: ASSHAWAGVTDTQY
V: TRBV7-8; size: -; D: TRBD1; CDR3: ASSPLNRDRGPNTEAF
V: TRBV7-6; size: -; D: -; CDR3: ASSPVRVDTEAF
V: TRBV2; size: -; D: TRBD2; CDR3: ASSARGLEQF
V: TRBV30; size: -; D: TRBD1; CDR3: AWRPPGTGGKLF
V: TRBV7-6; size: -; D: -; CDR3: ASSLSVRGGEQF
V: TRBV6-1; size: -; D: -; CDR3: ASRDNSFQY
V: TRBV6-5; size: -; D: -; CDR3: ASSYSAGSTEQY
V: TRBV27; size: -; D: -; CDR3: ASSSLGLVSYEQY
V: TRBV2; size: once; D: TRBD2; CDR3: ASKPTGGGEQF
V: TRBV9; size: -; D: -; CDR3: ASSYSGTLSYEQY
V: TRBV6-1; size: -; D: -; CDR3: ASSVNPRETQY
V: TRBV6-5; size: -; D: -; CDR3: ASRIRDTDQPQH
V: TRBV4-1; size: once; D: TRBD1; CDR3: ASSPSQGAWVGYT
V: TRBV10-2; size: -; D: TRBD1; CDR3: ATRQGPNEKLF
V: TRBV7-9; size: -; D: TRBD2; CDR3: ASSLVSGSQDEQF
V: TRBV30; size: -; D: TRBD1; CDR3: AWSVLAGTGTQY
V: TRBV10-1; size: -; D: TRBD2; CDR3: ASSAAGVPYEQY
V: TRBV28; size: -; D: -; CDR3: ASSPSAAGTRRAEWGYQPQH
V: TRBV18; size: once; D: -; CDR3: ASSQPGVNEKLF
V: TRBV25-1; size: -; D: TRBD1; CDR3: ASSAGTGYEQY
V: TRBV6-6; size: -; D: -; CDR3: ASSYVQGTAGNTIY
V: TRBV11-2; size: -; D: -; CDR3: ASSLGSGSYEQY
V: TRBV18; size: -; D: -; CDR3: ASSLQGITDTQY
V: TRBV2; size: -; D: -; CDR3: ASRLGQPQH
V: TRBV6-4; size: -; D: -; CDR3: ASSAGGPPEGYT
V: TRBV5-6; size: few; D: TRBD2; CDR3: ASSLPTSGINEQF
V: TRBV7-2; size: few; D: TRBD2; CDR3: ASSRFSGSGETQY
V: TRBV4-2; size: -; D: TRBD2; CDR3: ASSQGLAGADTQY
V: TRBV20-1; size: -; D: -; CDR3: RPLVDEQY
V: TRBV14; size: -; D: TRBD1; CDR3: ASSPLRQGYEQY
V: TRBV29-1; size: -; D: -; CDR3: SVSERLSSYEQY